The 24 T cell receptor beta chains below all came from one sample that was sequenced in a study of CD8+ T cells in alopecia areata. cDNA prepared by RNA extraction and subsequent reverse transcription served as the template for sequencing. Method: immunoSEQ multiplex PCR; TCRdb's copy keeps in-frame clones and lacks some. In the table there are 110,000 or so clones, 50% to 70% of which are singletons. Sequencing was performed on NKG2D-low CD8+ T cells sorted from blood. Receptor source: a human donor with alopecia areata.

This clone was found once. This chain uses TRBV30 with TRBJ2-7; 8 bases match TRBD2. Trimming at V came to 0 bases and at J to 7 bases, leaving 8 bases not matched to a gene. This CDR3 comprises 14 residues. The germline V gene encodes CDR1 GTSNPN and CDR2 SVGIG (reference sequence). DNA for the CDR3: TGTGCCTGGAGTGTACCTGGACTAGCCCATGAGCAGTACTTC. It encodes CAWSVPGLAHEQYF.

The CDR3 region is CASSPGAGDEQFF. The CDR3, as DNA: TGTGCCAGCAGCCCGGGGGCCGGGGATGAGCAGTTCTTC. The chain has TRBV5-4 and TRBJ2-1; D may be TRBD1 or TRBD2 (6 bases each). Germline V gene lookup returns CDR1 SGHNT and CDR2 YYREEE (reference sequence). CDR3 length equals 13 residues. V was cut by 4 bases and J by 8 bases, with 13 bases left in between.

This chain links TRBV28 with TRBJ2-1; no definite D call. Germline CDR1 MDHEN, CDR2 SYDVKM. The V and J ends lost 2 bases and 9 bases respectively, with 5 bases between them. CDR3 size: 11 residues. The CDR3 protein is CASSLGVEQFF. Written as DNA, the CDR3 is TGTGCCAGCAGTTTAGGGGTTGAGCAGTTCTTC.

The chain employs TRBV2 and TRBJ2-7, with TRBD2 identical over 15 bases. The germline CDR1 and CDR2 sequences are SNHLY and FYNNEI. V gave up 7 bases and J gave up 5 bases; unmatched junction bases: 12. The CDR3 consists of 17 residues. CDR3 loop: CASKRLGLAGGHDEQYF. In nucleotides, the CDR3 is TGTGCCAGCAAACGGTTGGGACTAGCGGGAGGTCACGACGAGCAGTACTTC.

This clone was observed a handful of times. CDR3 sequence (DNA): TGCAGCGTTGAAACTAGCGGGAGTGGCTACACCGGGGAGCTGTTTTTT. Translated, it gives CSVETSGSGYTGELFF. V and J are TRBV29-1 and TRBJ2-2, with TRBD2 matching 11 bases. The germline gives CDR1 SQVTM, CDR2 ANQGSEA. With V trimmed by 2 bases and J by 3 bases, 5 bases remained unmatched. This CDR3 has 16 residues.

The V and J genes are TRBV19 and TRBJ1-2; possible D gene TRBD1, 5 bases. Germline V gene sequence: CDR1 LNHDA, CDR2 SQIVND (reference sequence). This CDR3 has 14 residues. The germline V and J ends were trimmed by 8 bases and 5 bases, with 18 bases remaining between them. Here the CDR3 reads CASGPGDGGYGYTF. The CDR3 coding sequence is TGTGCCAGTGGACCGGGGGACGGAGGATATGGCTACACCTTC.

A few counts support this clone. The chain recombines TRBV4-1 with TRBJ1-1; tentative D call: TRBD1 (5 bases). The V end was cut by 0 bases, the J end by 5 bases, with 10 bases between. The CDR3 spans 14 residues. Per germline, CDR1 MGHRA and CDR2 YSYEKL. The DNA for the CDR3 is TGCGCCAGCAGCCAAGACCAGGGAGAGACTGAAGCTTTCTTT. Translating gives CASSQDQGETEAFF.

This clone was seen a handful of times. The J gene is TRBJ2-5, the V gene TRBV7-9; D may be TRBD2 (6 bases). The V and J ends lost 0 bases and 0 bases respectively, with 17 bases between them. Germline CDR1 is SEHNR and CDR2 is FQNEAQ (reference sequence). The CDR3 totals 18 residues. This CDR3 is CASSLAKPGLINQETQYF. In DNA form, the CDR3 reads TGTGCCAGCAGCTTAGCCAAACCGGGACTCATTAACCAAGAGACCCAGTACTTC. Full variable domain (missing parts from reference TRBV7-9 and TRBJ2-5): DTGVSQNPRHKITKRGQNVTFRCDPISEHNRLYWYRQTLGQGPEFLTYFQNEAQLEKSRLLSDRFSAERPKGSFSTLEIQRTEQGDSAMYLCASSLAKPGLINQETQYFGPGTRLLVL.

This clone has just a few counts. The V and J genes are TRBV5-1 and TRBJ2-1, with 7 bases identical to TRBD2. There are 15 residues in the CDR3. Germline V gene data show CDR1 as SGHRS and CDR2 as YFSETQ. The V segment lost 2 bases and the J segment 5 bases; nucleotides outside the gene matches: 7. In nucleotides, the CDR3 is TGCGCCAGCAGCTTCCGGTGGGGGGGACACAATGAGCAGTTCTTC. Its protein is CASSFRWGGHNEQFF. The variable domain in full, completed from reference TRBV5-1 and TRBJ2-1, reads KAGVTQTPRYLIKTRGQQVTLSCSPISGHRSVSWYQQTPGQGLQFLFEYFSETQRNKGNFPGRFSGRQFSNSRSEMNVSTLELGDSALYLCASSFRWGGHNEQFFGPGTRLTVL.

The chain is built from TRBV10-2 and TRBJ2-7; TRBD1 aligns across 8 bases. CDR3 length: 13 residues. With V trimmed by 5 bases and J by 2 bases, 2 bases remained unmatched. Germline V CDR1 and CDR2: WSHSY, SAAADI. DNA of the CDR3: TGCGCCAGCAGTCCGACAGGGGCCTACGAGCAGTACTTC. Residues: CASSPTGAYEQYF.

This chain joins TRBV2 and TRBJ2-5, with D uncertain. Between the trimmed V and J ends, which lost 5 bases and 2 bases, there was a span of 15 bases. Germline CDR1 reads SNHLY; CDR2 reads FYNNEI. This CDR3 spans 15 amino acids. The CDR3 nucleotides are TGTGCCAGCAGTTCTACAGCAGCCCCGCAAGAGACCCAGTACTTC. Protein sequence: CASSSTAAPQETQYF. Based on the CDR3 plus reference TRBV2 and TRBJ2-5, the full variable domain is EPEVTQTPSHQVTQMGQEVILRCVPISNHLYFYWYRQILGQKVEFLVSFYNNEISEKSEIFDDQFSVERPDGSNFTLKIRSTKLEDSAMYFCASSSTAAPQETQYFGPGTRLLVL.

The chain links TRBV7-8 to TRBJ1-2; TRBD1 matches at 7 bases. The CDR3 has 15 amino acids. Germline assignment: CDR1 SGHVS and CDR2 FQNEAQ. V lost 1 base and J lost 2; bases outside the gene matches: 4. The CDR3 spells CASSLGVGQNYGYTF. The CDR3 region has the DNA TGTGCCAGCAGCTTAGGGGTGGGACAGAACTATGGCTACACCTTC.

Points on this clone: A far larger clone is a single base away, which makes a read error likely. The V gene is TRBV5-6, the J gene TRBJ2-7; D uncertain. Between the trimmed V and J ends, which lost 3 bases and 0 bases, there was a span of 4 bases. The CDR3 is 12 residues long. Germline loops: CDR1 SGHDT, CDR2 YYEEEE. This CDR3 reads CASSWGSYEQYF. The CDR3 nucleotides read TGTGCCAGCAGCTGGGGCTCCTACGAGCAGTACTTC.

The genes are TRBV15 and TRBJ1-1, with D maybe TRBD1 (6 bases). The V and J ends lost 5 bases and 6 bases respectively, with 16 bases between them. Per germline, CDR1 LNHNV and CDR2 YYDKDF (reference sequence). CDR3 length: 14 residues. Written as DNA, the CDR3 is TGTGCCACCAGCGTGGGTTGGGGGCCGTCTGAAGCTTTCTTT. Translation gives CATSVGWGPSEAFF. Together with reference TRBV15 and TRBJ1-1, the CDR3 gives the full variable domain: DAMVIQNPRYQVTQFGKPVTLSCSQTLNHNVMYWYQQKSSQAPKLLFHYYDKDFNNEADTPDNFQSRRPNTSFCFLDIRSPGLGDTAMYLCATSVGWGPSEAFFGQGTRLTVV.

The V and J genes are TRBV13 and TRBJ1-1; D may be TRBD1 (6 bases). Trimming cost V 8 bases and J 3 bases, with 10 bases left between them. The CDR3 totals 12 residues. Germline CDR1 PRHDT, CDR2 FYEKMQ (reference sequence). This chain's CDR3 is CASVQGDTEAFF. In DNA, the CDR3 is TGTGCCAGCGTACAGGGAGACACTGAAGCTTTCTTT.

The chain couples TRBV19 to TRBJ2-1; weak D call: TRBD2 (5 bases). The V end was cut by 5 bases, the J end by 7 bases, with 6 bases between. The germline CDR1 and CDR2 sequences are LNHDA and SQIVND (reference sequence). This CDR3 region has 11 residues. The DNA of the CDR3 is TGTGCCAGTAGTTCGGGGAATGAGCAGTTCTTC. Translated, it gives CASSSGNEQFF.

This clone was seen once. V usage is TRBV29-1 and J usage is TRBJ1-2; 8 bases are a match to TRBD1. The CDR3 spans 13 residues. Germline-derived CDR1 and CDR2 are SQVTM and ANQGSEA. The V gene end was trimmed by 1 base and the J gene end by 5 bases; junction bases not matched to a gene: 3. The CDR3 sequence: CSVEVGTGYGYTF. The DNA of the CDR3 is TGCAGCGTTGAAGTTGGGACAGGATATGGCTACACCTTC. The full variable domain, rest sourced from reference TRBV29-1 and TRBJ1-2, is SAVISQKPSRDICQRGTSLTIQCQVDSQVTMMFWYRQQPGQSLTLIATANQGSEATYESGFVIDKFPISRPNLTFSTLTVSNMSPEDSSIYLCSVEVGTGYGYTFGSGTRLTVV.

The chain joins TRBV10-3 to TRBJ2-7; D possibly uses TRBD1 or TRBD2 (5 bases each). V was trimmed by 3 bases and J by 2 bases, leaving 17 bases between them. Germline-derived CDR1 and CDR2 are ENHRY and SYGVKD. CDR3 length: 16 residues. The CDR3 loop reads CAISDPGGTDPYEQYF. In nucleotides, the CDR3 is TGTGCCATCAGTGACCCAGGTGGGACGGACCCCTACGAGCAGTACTTC.

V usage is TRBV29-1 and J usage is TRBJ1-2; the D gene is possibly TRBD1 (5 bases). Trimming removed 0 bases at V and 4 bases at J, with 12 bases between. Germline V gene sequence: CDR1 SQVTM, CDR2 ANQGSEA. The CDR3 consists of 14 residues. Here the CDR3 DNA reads TGCAGCGTTGAAGACGGGGAGGGGTCCTATGGCTACACCTTC. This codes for CSVEDGEGSYGYTF.

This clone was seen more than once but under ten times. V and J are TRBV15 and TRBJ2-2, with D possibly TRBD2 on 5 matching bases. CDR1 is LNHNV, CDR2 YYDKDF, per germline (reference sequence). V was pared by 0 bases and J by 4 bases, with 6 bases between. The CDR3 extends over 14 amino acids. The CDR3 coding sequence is TGTGCCACCAGCAGAGATCGGGGCACCGGGGAGCTGTTTTTT. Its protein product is CATSRDRGTGELFF.

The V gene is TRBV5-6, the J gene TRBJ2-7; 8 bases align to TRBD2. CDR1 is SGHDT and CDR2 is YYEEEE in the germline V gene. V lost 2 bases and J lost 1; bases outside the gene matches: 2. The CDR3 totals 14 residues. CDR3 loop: CASSFLAGSYEQYF. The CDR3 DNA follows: TGTGCCAGCAGCTTTCTAGCGGGTTCCTACGAGCAGTACTTC.

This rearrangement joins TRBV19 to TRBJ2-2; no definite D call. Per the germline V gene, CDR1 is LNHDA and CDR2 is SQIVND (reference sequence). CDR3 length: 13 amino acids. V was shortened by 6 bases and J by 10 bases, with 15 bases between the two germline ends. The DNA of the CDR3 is TGTGCCAGTAGGTCTCCGGGTCCCCCGGAGCTGTTTTTT. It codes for CASRSPGPPELFF. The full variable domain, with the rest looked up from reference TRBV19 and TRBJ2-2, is DGGITQSPKYLFRKEGQNVTLSCEQNLNHDAMYWYRQDPGQGLRLIYYSQIVNDFQKGDIAEGYSVSREKKESFPLTVTSAQKNPTAFYLCASRSPGPPELFFGEGSRLTVL.

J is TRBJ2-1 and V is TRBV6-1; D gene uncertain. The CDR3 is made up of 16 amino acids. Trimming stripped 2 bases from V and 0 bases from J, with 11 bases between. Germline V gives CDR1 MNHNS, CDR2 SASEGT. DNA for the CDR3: TGTGCCAGCAGTGAACAGCAATCAAGCTCCTACAATGAGCAGTTCTTC. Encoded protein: CASSEQQSSSYNEQFF.

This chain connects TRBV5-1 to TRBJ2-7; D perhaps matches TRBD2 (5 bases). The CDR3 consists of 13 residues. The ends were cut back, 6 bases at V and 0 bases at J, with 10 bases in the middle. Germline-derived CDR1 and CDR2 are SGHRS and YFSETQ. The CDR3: CASKGEISYEQYF. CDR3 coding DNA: TGCGCCAGCAAGGGAGAGATCTCCTACGAGCAGTACTTC.